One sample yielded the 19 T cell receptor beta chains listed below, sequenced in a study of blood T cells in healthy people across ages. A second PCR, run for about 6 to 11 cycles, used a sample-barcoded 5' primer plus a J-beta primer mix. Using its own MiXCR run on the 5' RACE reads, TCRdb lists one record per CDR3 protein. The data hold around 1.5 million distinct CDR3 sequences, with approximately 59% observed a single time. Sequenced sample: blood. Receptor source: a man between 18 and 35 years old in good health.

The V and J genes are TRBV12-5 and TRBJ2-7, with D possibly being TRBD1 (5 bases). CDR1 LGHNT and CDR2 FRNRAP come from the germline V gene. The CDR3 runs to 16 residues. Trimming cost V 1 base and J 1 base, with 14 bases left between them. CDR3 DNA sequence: TGTGCTAGTGGTTTGGATCGGGCGACAGTATCCTACGAGCAGTACTTC. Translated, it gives CASGLDRATVSYEQYF.

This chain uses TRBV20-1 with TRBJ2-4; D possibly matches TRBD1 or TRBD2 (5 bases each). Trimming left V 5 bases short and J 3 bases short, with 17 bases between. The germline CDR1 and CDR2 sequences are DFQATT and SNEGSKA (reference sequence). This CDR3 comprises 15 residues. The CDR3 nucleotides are TGCAGTGCTTCTATCCAGGCGAGGGGCAAAAACATTCAGTACTTC. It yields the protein CSASIQARGKNIQYF.

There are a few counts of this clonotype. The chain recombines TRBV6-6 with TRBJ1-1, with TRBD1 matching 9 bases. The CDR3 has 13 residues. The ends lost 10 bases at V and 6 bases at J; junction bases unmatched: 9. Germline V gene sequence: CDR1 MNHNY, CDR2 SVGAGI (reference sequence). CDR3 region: CATRNRGLSEAFF. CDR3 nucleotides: TGTGCCACCCGAAACAGGGGGCTCTCTGAAGCTTTCTTT.

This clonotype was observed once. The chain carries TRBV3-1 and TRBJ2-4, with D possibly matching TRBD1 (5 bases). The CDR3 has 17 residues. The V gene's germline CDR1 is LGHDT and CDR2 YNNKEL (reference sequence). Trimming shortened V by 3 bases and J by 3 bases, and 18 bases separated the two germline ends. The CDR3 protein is CASSQDKHRSVKNIQYF. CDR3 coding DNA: TGTGCCAGCAGCCAGGACAAACACCGGTCTGTCAAAAACATTCAGTACTTC.

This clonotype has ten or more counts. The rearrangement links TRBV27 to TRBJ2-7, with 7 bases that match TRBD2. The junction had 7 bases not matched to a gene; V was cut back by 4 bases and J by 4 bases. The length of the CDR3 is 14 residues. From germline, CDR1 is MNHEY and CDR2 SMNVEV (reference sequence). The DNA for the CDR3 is TGTGCCAGCAGTTCCGGGACTACCAGTTACGAGCAGTACTTC. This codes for CASSSGTTSYEQYF.

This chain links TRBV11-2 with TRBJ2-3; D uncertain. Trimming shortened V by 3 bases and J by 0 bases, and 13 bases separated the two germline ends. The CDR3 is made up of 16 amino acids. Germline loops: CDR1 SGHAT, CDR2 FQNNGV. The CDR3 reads CASSFGRTPSTDTQYF. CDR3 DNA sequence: TGTGCCAGCAGCTTTGGACGGACCCCGAGCACAGATACGCAGTATTTT.

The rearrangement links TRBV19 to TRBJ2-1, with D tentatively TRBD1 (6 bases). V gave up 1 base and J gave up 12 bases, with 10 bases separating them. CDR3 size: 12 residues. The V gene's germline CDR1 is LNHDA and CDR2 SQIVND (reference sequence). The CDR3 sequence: CASSIAGRGQFF. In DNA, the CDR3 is TGTGCCAGTAGTATAGCGGGCAGGGGGCAGTTCTTC.

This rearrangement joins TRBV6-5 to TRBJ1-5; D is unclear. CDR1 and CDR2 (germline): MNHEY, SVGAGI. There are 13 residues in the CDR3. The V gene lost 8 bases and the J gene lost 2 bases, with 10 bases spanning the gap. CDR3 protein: CASERDGNQPQHF. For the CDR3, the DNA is TGTGCCAGCGAGCGAGACGGCAATCAGCCCCAGCATTTT.

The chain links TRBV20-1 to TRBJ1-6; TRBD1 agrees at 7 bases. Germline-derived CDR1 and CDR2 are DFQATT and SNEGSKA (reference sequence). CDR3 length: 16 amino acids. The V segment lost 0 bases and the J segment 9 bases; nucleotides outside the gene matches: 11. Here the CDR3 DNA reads TGCAGTGCTAGAGATCTCAGGACAGGCTCAGGTTCACCCCTCCACTTT. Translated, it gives CSARDLRTGSGSPLHF.

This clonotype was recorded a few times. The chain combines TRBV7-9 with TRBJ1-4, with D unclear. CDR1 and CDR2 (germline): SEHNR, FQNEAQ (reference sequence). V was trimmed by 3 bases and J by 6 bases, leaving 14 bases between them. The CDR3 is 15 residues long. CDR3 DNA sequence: TGTGCCAGCAGCTTTTCCGACACTTATCATGAAAAACTGTTTTTT. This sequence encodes CASSFSDTYHEKLFF.

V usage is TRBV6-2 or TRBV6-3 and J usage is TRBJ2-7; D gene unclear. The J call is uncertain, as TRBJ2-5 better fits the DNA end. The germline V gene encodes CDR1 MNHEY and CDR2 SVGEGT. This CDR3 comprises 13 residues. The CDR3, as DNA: TGTGCCAGCAGCCAACCTAGCCAAGAGACCCAGTACTTC. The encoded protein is CASSQPSQETQYF.

The CDR3, as DNA: TGTGCCAGCAGCAAAACTAGCGGGAGTGACATTCAGTACTTC. Residues: CASSKTSGSDIQYF. The gene calls are TRBV11-3 and TRBJ2-4; 11 bases are shared with TRBD2. CDR1 SGHNT and CDR2 YENEEA come from the germline V gene. The CDR3 is made up of 14 amino acids. V was clipped by 5 bases and J by 8 bases; unmatched bases: 5.

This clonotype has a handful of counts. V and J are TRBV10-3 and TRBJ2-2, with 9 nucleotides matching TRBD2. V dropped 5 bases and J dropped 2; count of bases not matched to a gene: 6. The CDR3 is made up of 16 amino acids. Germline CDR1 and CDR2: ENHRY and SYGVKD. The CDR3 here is CAISIAGETNTGELFF. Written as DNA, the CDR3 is TGTGCCATCAGTATAGCGGGGGAGACTAACACCGGGGAGCTGTTTTTT.

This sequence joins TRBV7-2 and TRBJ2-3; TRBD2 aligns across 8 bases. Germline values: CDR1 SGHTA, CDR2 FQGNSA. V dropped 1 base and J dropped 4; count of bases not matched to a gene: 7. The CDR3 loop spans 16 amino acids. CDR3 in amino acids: CASSLDIGGVSDTQYF. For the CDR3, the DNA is TGTGCCAGCAGCTTAGATATCGGGGGGGTGTCAGATACGCAGTATTTT.

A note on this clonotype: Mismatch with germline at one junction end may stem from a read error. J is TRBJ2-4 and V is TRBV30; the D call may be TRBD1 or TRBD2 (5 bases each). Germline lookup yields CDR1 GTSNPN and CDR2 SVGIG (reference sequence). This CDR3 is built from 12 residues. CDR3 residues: CAWRDGTVIQYF. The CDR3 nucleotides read TGCGCCTGGAGAGATGGGACCGTTATTCAGTACTTC.

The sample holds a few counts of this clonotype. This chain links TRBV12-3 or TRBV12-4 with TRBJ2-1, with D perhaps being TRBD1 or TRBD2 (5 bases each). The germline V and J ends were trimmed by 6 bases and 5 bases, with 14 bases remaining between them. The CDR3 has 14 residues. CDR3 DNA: TGTGCCAGCAGCTCCCTCCGGGGCAACAATGAGCAGTTCTTC. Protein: CASSSLRGNNEQFF.

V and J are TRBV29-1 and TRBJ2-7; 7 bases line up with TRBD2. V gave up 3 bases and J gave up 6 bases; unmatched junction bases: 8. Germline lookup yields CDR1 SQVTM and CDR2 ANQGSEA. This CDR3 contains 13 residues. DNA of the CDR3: TGCAGCGTTGAGGGCGGGAGCCTGGGCGAGCAGTACTTC. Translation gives CSVEGGSLGEQYF.

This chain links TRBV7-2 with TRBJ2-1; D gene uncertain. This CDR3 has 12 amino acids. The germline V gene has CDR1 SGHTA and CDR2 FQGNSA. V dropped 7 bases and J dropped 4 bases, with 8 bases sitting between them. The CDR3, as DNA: TGTGCCAGCACCCTTCAGTACAATGAGCAGTTCTTC. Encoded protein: CASTLQYNEQFF.

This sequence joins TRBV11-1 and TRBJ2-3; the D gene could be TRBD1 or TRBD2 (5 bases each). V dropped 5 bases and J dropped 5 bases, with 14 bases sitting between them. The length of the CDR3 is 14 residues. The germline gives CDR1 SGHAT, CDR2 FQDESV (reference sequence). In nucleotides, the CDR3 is TGTGCCAGCAGCATCCTTGGGGGTGGAGATACGCAGTATTTT. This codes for CASSILGGGDTQYF. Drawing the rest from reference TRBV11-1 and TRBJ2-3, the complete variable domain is EAEVAQSPRYKITEKSQAVAFWCDPISGHATLYWYRQILGQGPELLVQFQDESVVDDSQLPKDRFSAERLKGVDSTLKIQPAELGDSAMYLCASSILGGGDTQYFGPGTRLTVL.